These 31 T cell receptor beta chains were sequenced from one sample in a study of T cell responses to AZD1222 COVID-19 vaccine. The method was immunoSEQ multiplex PCR; TCRdb's version includes in-frame clones alone and lacks a portion of them. The repertoire consists of about 130,000 clones, with roughly 88% occurring once and the leading ten covering 1.1%. The sample in question was peripheral blood, obtained 28 days after the second AZD1222 dose. These receptor sequences come from an adult who received the AZD1222 COVID-19 vaccine.

V usage is TRBV10-3 and J usage is TRBJ2-2, with D possibly being TRBD2 (5 bases). The V gene lost 0 bases and the J gene lost 6 bases, with 14 bases spanning the gap. CDR3 length equals 16 residues. Germline CDR1 is ENHRY and CDR2 is SYGVKD. The chain's CDR3 is CAISESYGLRAGELFF. CDR3 DNA: TGTGCCATCAGTGAGTCATATGGGTTGCGGGCCGGGGAGCTGTTTTTT.

This chain uses TRBV5-6 with TRBJ1-2; D ambiguous. V dropped 0 bases and J dropped 8 bases, with 17 bases sitting between them. CDR3 size: 15 residues. CDR1 and CDR2 from the germline V gene are SGHDT and YYEEEE. CDR3 sequence (DNA): TGTGCCAGCAGCTTGGACGGACTCAACCTCGGGGGCTACACCTTC. It encodes CASSLDGLNLGGYTF.

This clone was seen a single time. V is TRBV5-1 and J is TRBJ2-5; tentatively, D is TRBD2 (6 bases). Trimming cost V 4 bases and J 5 bases, with 18 bases left between them. CDR1 and CDR2 (germline): SGHRS, YFSETQ. The CDR3 totals 15 residues. The CDR3 protein is CASSPGPRRAETQYF. For the CDR3, the DNA is TGCGCCAGCAGCCCCGGGCCCCGGAGGGCGGAGACCCAGTACTTC. Using reference TRBV5-1 and TRBJ2-5 for the parts outside the CDR3, the full variable domain is KAGVTQTPRYLIKTRGQQVTLSCSPISGHRSVSWYQQTPGQGLQFLFEYFSETQRNKGNFPGRFSGRQFSNSRSEMNVSTLELGDSALYLCASSPGPRRAETQYFGPGTRLLVL.

The chain recombines TRBV28 with TRBJ1-2; D perhaps matches TRBD1 (6 bases). The CDR3 runs to 14 residues. CDR1 and CDR2 (germline): MDHEN, SYDVKM. The V end lost 2 bases, the J end lost 3 bases, and 10 bases lay between the germline ends. CDR3 sequence reads: CASSLGGAHYGYTF. The CDR3 DNA sequence: TGTGCCAGCAGTTTAGGGGGGGCCCACTATGGCTACACCTTC.

CDR3 loop: CASRSFSANTGELFF. CDR3 in DNA: TGTGCCAGCAGATCTTTTAGCGCGAACACCGGGGAGCTGTTTTTT. The chain carries TRBV27 and TRBJ2-2; TRBD2 might be the D (5 bases). In germline, CDR1 is MNHEY, CDR2 SMNVEV (reference sequence). V was pared by 6 bases and J by 0 bases, with 11 bases between. The CDR3 is made up of 15 amino acids.

The CDR3 bases are TGTGCCACCAGCATCGGACAGACGAGCTACGAGCAGTACTTC. Encoded protein: CATSIGQTSYEQYF. The V call is TRBV15, the J call TRBJ2-7; the D gene is possibly TRBD1 (6 bases). The CDR3 runs to 14 residues. Germline V gene lookup returns CDR1 LNHNV and CDR2 YYDKDF (reference sequence). V dropped 4 bases and J dropped 3 bases, with 13 bases sitting between them.

The V call is TRBV29-1, the J call TRBJ2-1, with D perhaps TRBD2 (7 bases). Germline V gene lookup returns CDR1 SQVTM and CDR2 ANQGSEA. Deletions cut 2 bases from V and 6 bases from J, with 14 bases between. The CDR3 contains 14 residues. This CDR3 is CSVENGGQPNEQFF. CDR3 nucleotides: TGCAGCGTTGAAAACGGGGGGCAACCCAATGAGCAGTTCTTC.

This chain uses TRBV7-9 with TRBJ1-2, with TRBD1 as a possible D gene (5 bases). This CDR3 is 12 amino acids long. Germline lookup yields CDR1 SEHNR and CDR2 FQNEAQ (reference sequence). With 3 bases removed from V and 8 bases from J, the gap between germline ends came to 10 bases. Written as DNA, the CDR3 is TGTGCCAGCAGCTTTCAGGGTGGCGGCTACACCTTC. Its translation: CASSFQGGGYTF. Looking up the rest from reference TRBV7-9 and TRBJ1-2 gives the full variable domain: DTGVSQNPRHKITKRGQNVTFRCDPISEHNRLYWYRQTLGQGPEFLTYFQNEAQLEKSRLLSDRFSAERPKGSFSTLEIQRTEQGDSAMYLCASSFQGGGYTFGSGTRLTVV.

The CDR3 nucleotides are TGTGCCAGCAGCCCTGACCGAGAGACCCAGTACTTC. This codes for CASSPDRETQYF. The V call is TRBV7-8, the J call TRBJ2-5; no reliable D call. The germline CDR1 and CDR2 sequences are SGHVS and FQNEAQ. The CDR3 runs to 12 residues. With 5 bases removed from V and 4 bases from J, the gap between germline ends came to 8 bases.

The chain is built from TRBV27 and TRBJ1-2; weak D call: TRBD1 (6 bases). Germline CDR1 is MNHEY and CDR2 is SMNVEV (reference sequence). The CDR3 has 14 amino acids. V gave up 8 bases and J gave up 0 bases, with 13 bases separating them. The DNA of the CDR3 is TGTGCCAGCTCTCCTAGGGGGTCTAACTATGGCTACACCTTC. Encoded protein: CASSPRGSNYGYTF.

The rearrangement joins TRBV29-1 to TRBJ1-5; D not certain. Germline V gene data show CDR1 as SQVTM and CDR2 as ANQGSEA. V was cut by 6 bases and J by 7 bases, with 16 bases left in between. The CDR3 consists of 13 residues. This CDR3 is CSVAQWVGQPQHF. Written as DNA, the CDR3 is TGCAGCGTCGCCCAATGGGTAGGGCAGCCCCAGCATTTT.

The V gene is TRBV24-1, the J gene TRBJ1-4; D uncertain. This CDR3 comprises 15 residues. Trimming removed 2 bases from V and 7 bases from J, with 13 bases in between. The germline CDR1 and CDR2 sequences are KGHDR and SFDVKD. CDR3 bases: TGTGCCACCAGTGATTCCCGACGAGGAGGTGAAAAACTGTTTTTT. Its translation: CATSDSRRGGEKLFF.

The chain has TRBV5-6 and TRBJ2-1, with 7 nucleotides matching TRBD2. Germline V gene data show CDR1 as SGHDT and CDR2 as YYEEEE. CDR3 size: 16 residues. V was pared by 2 bases and J by 2 bases, with 7 bases of the junction left unmatched. The CDR3 coding sequence is TGTGCCAGCAGCTTTGCCGGGAGGTACCCCTACAATGAGCAGTTCTTC. Translation gives CASSFAGRYPYNEQFF.

This clone has a single count. This sequence joins TRBV10-3 and TRBJ2-2, with 9 positions matching TRBD1. CDR1 and CDR2 from the germline V gene are ENHRY and SYGVKD. Trimming at V came to 5 bases and at J to 5 bases, leaving 15 bases not matched to a gene. The CDR3 contains 18 residues. The DNA of the CDR3 is TGTGCCATCAGTCCGAACGAGAACAGGGGGCGCGGTACCGGGGAGCTGTTTTTT. Encoded protein: CAISPNENRGRGTGELFF.

This chain links TRBV7-2 with TRBJ1-5; D possibly corresponds to TRBD1 (6 bases). Germline V CDR1 and CDR2: SGHTA, FQGNSA. The CDR3 has 15 residues. V shed 4 bases and J shed 6 bases, with 16 bases lying between them. The CDR3 here is CASSSGGAGGQPQHF. In DNA form, the CDR3 reads TGTGCCAGCAGCTCGGGGGGCGCGGGGGGTCAGCCCCAGCATTTT.

This chain links TRBV7-9 with TRBJ1-1; 7 bases match TRBD1. The germline CDR1 and CDR2 sequences are SEHNR and FQNEAQ (reference sequence). The CDR3 runs to 15 residues. The V segment lost 5 bases and the J segment 0 bases; nucleotides outside the gene matches: 6. Here the CDR3 DNA reads TGTGCCAGCAGCATAGGGACAGCTATGAACACTGAAGCTTTCTTT. This gives the protein CASSIGTAMNTEAFF.

V is TRBV5-8 and J is TRBJ2-7, with a possible D match to TRBD1 (6 bases). Trimming left V 3 bases short and J 4 bases short, with 14 bases between. The CDR3 has 14 residues. Germline CDR1 and CDR2: SGHTS and YDEGEE. This CDR3 is CASSSLMGAYEQYF. The CDR3 nucleotides are TGTGCCAGCAGCTCCCTAATGGGGGCATACGAGCAGTACTTC. Combining the CDR3 with reference TRBV5-8 and TRBJ2-7 gives the whole variable domain EAGVTQSPTHLIKTRGQQATLRCSPISGHTSVYWYQQALGLGLQFLLWYDEGEERNRGNFPPRFSGRQFPNYSSELNVNALELEDSALYLCASSSLMGAYEQYFGPGTRLTVT.

The rearrangement joins TRBV10-2 to TRBJ2-2, with TRBD1 matching 8 bases. The CDR3 sequence is 13 residues long. J was trimmed by 7 bases and V by 8 bases; bases with no gene match: 6. Germline CDR1 is WSHSY and CDR2 is SAAADI. This CDR3 is CASGRGHSGELFF. The CDR3 DNA is TGCGCCAGCGGCAGGGGGCACAGCGGGGAGCTGTTTTTT.

This chain uses TRBV29-1 with TRBJ2-5; no definite D call. The germline V and J ends were trimmed by 4 bases and 1 base, with 7 bases remaining between them. The CDR3 loop spans 12 amino acids. Germline assignment: CDR1 SQVTM and CDR2 ANQGSEA. The CDR3 protein is CSVVHLQETQYF. DNA for the CDR3: TGCAGCGTTGTCCATCTCCAAGAGACCCAGTACTTC.

The rearrangement links TRBV5-8 to TRBJ2-1; maybe TRBD1 (6 bases). From germline, CDR1 is SGHTS and CDR2 YDEGEE. This CDR3 has 15 amino acids. V gave up 6 bases and J gave up 4 bases, with 17 bases separating them. The CDR3 DNA reads as TGTGCCAGCATTTCAGGGGTTGATCCTTACAATGAGCAGTTCTTC. As protein: CASISGVDPYNEQFF.

This CDR3 is CASSRQGAFYGYTF. CDR3 DNA: TGTGCCAGCAGCAGACAGGGGGCCTTCTATGGCTACACCTTC. The chain carries TRBV5-4 and TRBJ1-2, with 10 nucleotides matching TRBD1. This CDR3 spans 14 amino acids. Trimming at V came to 4 bases and at J to 4 bases, leaving 4 bases not matched to a gene. Germline loops: CDR1 SGHNT, CDR2 YYREEE (reference sequence).

The CDR3 DNA sequence: TGTGCTAGTGGTTTGCAATTGGCGGGAACGGTGACCCAGTACTTC. As protein: CASGLQLAGTVTQYF. The chain uses TRBV12-5 and TRBJ2-5; a weak D match, TRBD2 (6 bases). With 2 bases removed from V and 7 bases from J, the gap between germline ends came to 17 bases. This CDR3 is 15 amino acids long. Per germline, CDR1 LGHNT and CDR2 FRNRAP.

The chain employs TRBV3-1 (or the pseudogene TRBV3-2) and TRBJ2-4; no clear D gene. The V and J ends lost 0 bases and 8 bases respectively, with 8 bases between them. Germline V gene sequence: CDR1 LGHDT, CDR2 YNNKEL (reference sequence). The CDR3 covers 13 residues. The CDR3 DNA reads as TGTGCCAGCAGCCAAGAGGGGATAGACATTCAGTACTTC. The encoded protein is CASSQEGIDIQYF.

The V gene is TRBV29-1, the J gene TRBJ1-1; weak D call: TRBD1 (5 bases). Germline CDR1 SQVTM, CDR2 ANQGSEA. The length of the CDR3 is 12 residues. V lost 5 bases to trimming and J lost 1 base, with 8 bases between them. CDR3 residues: CSVSGANTEAFF. The CDR3 DNA is TGCAGCGTTAGTGGGGCGAACACTGAAGCTTTCTTT.

With respect to this clone: Other DNA sequences in the sample encode the same CDR3. This chain connects TRBV7-2 to TRBJ2-1; D is undetermined. CDR1 and CDR2 (germline): SGHTA, FQGNSA. The CDR3 consists of 13 residues. The V and J ends lost 1 base and 5 bases respectively, with 6 bases between them. The CDR3 region is CASSLGLNNEQFF. The CDR3 DNA sequence: TGTGCCAGCAGCTTAGGGCTCAACAATGAGCAGTTCTTC.

The V call is TRBV9, the J call TRBJ1-2; the D gene is possibly TRBD1 (5 bases). CDR3 size: 13 residues. The ends were cut back, 0 bases at V and 6 bases at J, with 9 bases in the middle. CDR1 is SGDLS, CDR2 YYNGEE, per germline. This chain's CDR3 is CASSVAAGNGYTF. The CDR3 DNA is TGTGCCAGCAGCGTAGCGGCAGGGAATGGCTACACCTTC.

This chain joins TRBV11-2 and TRBJ2-3; D gene unclear. Trimming shortened V by 3 bases and J by 4 bases, and 2 bases separated the two germline ends. CDR1 and CDR2 (germline): SGHAT, FQNNGV. The CDR3 consists of 11 residues. The CDR3 region is CASSFADTQYF. DNA of the CDR3: TGTGCCAGCAGCTTTGCAGATACGCAGTATTTT. Full variable domain (missing parts from reference TRBV11-2 and TRBJ2-3): EAGVAQSPRYKIIEKRQSVAFWCNPISGHATLYWYQQILGQGPKLLIQFQNNGVVDDSQLPKDRFSAERLKGVDSTLKIQPAKLEDSAVYLCASSFADTQYFGPGTRLTVL.

This chain uses TRBV5-1 with TRBJ1-6, with no clear D. V was shortened by 5 bases and J by 0 bases, with 9 bases between the two germline ends. From germline, CDR1 is SGHRS and CDR2 YFSETQ. The CDR3 is 15 residues long. DNA for the CDR3: TGCGCCAGCAGAGAGGCTAGCTCCTATAATTCACCCCTCCACTTT. As protein: CASREASSYNSPLHF.

The V gene is TRBV5-1, the J gene TRBJ2-7; D uncertain. Germline CDR1 SGHRS, CDR2 YFSETQ. The CDR3 totals 15 residues. V was pared by 0 bases and J by 7 bases, with 17 bases between. CDR3 protein: CASSLGATWSGEQYF. CDR3 nucleotide sequence: TGCGCCAGCAGCTTGGGGGCTACCTGGAGTGGGGAGCAGTACTTC.

The chain joins TRBV6-5 to TRBJ2-3, with D perhaps given as TRBD1 or TRBD2 (5 bases each). Trimming cost V 6 bases and J 3 bases, with 13 bases left between them. This CDR3 spans 14 amino acids. In germline, CDR1 is MNHEY, CDR2 SVGAGI. This CDR3 is CASSGVHRTDTQYF. CDR3 sequence (DNA): TGTGCCAGCAGCGGGGTTCACAGGACAGATACGCAGTATTTT.

The rearrangement uses TRBV5-4 and TRBJ1-1, with D perhaps TRBD1 (6 bases). Germline CDR1 reads SGHNT; CDR2 reads YYREEE (reference sequence). Trimming removed 4 bases at V and 5 bases at J, with 18 bases between. The CDR3 extends over 15 amino acids. CDR3: CASSLGGRGGTEAFF. For the CDR3, the DNA is TGTGCCAGCAGCCTAGGGGGGAGGGGAGGAACTGAAGCTTTCTTT.